This TCR beta chain appears in the sequencing data of a study of graft-versus-host responses after intestinal transplantation (dated by TCRdb to about 2021). Regarding the complete study: The transplants that recipients received were multivisceral, liver-intestinal, or isolated intestinal. All recipients received anti-thymocyte globulin induction followed by maintenance tacrolimus and steroids for about three years. Bulk TCR-beta CDR3 sequencing was used to track graft-versus-host and host-versus-graft alloreactive T cell clones in the graft, circulation and bone marrow after intestinal transplantation. Alloreactive clones were identified by sequencing pre-transplant mixed lymphocyte reaction products and comparing them with unstimulated pre-transplant donor and recipient T cells. Of the approximately 25 intestinal transplant recipients enrolled in the cohort, one of whom was a retransplant, a few patients without pretransplant specimens were excluded. A peak of at least 4% donor T cells among recipient peripheral blood mononuclear cells was the definition used for donor T cell macrochimerism. Instead of going to the commercial service, samples from a few later patients were sequenced in-house on an Illumina MiSeq and processed with MiXCR. What the research found in general, with its limitations: Patients with donor T cell macrochimerism had high GvH to HvG T cell clonal ratios in their allografts. Conclusions were limited by the relatively low number and heterogeneity of intestinal transplant patients. Early after transplant, declines in HvG clones were associated with peak levels of circulating GvH clones. GvH clones were found in recipient bone marrow, and some of the GvH clones appeared earlier in ileal mucosa or blood, which is consistent with an intestinal mucosal origin.

In the first month after transplant, blood samples were collected up to 4 times, and after that at least monthly when available. Ends trimmed: V by 6 bases, J by 4 bases; bases unmatched to a gene: 8. CDR1 is given as LGHNA and CDR2 as YSLEER, both from the germline V gene. The CDR3 goes from the cysteine to the phenylalanine over 15 residues. CDR3 DNA is the only sequence kept; it has 45 bases, read in frame from the first base. Library preparation was by the immunoSEQ multiplex PCR assay. For most patients, genomic DNA was subjected to high-throughput TCR-beta CDR3 sequencing by Adaptive Biotechnologies. Processing in the source paper ran as follows. Adaptive's ImmunoSEQ software was the source of the TCR sequencing data for roughly 19 patients, while a few other patients were processed with MiXCR and VDJtools. CDR3 nucleotide sequences shared between donor and recipient were removed because their origin could not be assigned. To count as alloreactive, a clone needed at least 2-fold expansion over unstimulated cells and a minimum CFSE-low frequency of 0.002% (template counts) or 0.001% (read counts). A clone was considered mappable if detected in the sequenced pre-transplant spleen, lymph node, or MLR CFSE-low populations of the donor or recipient. Cumulative frequency of alloreactive clones was calculated as a percentage of all sequences weighted by copy number. TCRdb mirrors the immuneACCESS table, restricted to in-frame sequences. Some clones are absent from its copies; in checked studies, under half trace to an unresolved V gene, and the reason for the others is unknown. V, J and clone size are taken as reported in that table, and D and trimming were inferred from the DNA itself. In all, the sample holds under 55,000 clones, and roughly 90% of those were seen once. The ten most abundant clones make up under 4.5% of the sample.

Comments on this clone: Which antigen it targets is not known. No base quality values were provided; no much bigger clone lies one nucleotide off.

Specimen: PBMCs, collected 524 days after transplant. This clonotype was obtained from a human patient who received an intestinal transplant, so some T cells may come from the graft donor. The V gene is TRBV4-3 and the J gene is TRBJ2-2; 7 of the junction bases match TRBD1. Read as DNA, the sequence is TGCGCCAGCAGTTTCGACAGGGTGGCCACCGGGGAGCTGTTTTTT. The encoded protein is CASSFDRVATGELFF.